This T cell receptor beta chain appears in the sequencing data of a study of patients with pleural tuberculosis. TCRdb used MiXCR to reprocess the reads, holding one entry per CDR3 protein. Among 29,000 or so distinct CDR3 sequences listed, over 15% were seen once. This clonotype was seen many times. This CDR3 contains 14 residues. Germline CDR1 reads SGHTA; CDR2 reads FQGNSA. The V end was cut by 7 bases, the J end by 2 bases, with 14 bases between. The TCR originated in a human donor with pleural tuberculosis. Sequences were obtained from peripheral blood. V gene TRBV7-2 combines with J gene TRBJ1-1; D not certain. CDR3 bases: TGTGCCAGCACCTTTGGAGGGTTTAACACTGAAGCTTTCTTT. Translating it yields CASTFGGFNTEAFF.